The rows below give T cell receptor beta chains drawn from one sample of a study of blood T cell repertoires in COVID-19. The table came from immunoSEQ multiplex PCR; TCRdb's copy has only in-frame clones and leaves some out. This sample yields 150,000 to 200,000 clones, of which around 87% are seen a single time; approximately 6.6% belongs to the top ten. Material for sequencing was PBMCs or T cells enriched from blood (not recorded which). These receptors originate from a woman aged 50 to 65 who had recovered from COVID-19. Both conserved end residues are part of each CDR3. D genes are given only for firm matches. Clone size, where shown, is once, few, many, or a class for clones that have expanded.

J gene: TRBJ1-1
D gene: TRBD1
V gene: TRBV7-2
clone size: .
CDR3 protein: CASSIPQGAGHTEAFF
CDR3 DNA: TGTGCCAGCAGCATCCCACAGGGGGCGGGGCACACTGAAGCTTTCTTT

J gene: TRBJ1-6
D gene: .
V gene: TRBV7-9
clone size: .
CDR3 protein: CASSLDPYSPLHF
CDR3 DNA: TGTGCCAGCAGCTTAGATCCGTATTCACCCCTCCACTTT

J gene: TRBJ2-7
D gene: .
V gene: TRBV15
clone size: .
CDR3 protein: CATSRATGTRNEQYF
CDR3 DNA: TGTGCCACCAGCAGAGCGACCGGGACAAGGAACGAGCAGTACTTC

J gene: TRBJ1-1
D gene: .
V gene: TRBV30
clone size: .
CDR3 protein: CAWSRRPQGREAFF
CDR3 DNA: TGTGCCTGGAGTCGAAGACCCCAGGGGAGAGAAGCTTTCTTT

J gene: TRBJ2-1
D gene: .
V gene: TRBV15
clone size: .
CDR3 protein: CATSRRGGIRGANEQFF
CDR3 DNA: TGTGCCACCAGCAGAAGGGGGGGTATCCGGGGTGCGAATGAGCAGTTCTTC

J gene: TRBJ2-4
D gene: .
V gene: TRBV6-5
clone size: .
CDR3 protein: CASSYSRATPVYQYF
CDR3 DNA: TGTGCCAGCAGTTACTCGAGGGCGACACCGGTGTATCAGTACTTC

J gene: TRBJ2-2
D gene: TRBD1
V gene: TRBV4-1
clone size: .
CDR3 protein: CASSQPGQGRTGELFF
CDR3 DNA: TGCGCCAGCAGCCAGCCGGGACAGGGTAGAACCGGGGAGCTGTTTTTT

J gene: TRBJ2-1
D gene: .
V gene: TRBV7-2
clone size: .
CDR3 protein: CASSPSTYSYNEQFF
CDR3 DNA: TGTGCCAGCAGTCCAAGTACCTACTCCTACAATGAGCAGTTCTTC

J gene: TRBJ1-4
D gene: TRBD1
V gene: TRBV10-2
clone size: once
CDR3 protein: CASRPTGGGGEKLFF
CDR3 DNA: TGCGCCAGCAGGCCAACAGGGGGCGGGGGTGAAAAACTGTTTTTT

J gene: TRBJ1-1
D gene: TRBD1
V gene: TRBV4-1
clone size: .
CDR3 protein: CASSQFPRDRGGAEAFF
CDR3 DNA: TGCGCCAGCAGCCAATTTCCGCGGGACAGGGGAGGAGCTGAAGCTTTCTTT

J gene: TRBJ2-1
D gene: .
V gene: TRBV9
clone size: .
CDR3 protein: CASSPGHQNEQFF
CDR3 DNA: TGTGCCAGCAGCCCGGGACACCAAAATGAGCAGTTCTTC